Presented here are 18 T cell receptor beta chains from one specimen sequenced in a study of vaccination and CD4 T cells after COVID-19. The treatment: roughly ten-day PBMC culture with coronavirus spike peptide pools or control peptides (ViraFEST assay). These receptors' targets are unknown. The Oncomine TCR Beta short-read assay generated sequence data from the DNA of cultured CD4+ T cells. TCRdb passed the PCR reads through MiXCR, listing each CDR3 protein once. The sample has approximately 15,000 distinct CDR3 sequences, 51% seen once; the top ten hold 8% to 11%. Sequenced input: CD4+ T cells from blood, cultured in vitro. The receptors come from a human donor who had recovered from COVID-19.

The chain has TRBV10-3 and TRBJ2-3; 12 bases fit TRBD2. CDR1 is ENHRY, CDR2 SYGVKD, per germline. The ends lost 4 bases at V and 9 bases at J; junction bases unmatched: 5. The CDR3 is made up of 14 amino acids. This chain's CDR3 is CAISAGLAGNTQYF. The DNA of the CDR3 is TGTGCCATCAGTGCAGGACTAGCGGGGAACACGCAGTATTTT.

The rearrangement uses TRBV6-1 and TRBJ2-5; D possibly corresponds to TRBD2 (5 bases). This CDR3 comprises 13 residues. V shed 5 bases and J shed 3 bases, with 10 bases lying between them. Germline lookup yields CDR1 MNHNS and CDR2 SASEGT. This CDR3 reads CASSMDWEETQYF. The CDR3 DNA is TGTGCCAGCAGTATGGACTGGGAAGAGACCCAGTACTTC.

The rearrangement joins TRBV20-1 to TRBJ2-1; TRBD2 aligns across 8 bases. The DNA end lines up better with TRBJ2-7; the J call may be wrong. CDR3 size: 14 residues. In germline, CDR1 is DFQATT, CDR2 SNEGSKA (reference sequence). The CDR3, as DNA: TGCAGTGCTAGTGGGGGACTAGTAGTGGACGAGCAGTACTTC. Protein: CSASGGLVVDEQYF.

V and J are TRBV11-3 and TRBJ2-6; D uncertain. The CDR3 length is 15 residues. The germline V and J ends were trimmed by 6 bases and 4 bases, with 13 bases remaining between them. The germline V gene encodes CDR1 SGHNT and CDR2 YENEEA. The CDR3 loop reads CASSLGSGGANVLTF. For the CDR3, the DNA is TGTGCCAGCAGTCTCGGCTCTGGGGGGGCCAACGTCCTGACTTTC.

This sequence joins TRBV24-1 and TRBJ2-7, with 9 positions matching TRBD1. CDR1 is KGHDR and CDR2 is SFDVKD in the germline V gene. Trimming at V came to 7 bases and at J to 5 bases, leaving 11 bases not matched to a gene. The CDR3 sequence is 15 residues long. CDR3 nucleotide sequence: TGTGCCACCAGGGGAGCCGGGACAGGGTATAACGAGCAGTACTTC. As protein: CATRGAGTGYNEQYF.

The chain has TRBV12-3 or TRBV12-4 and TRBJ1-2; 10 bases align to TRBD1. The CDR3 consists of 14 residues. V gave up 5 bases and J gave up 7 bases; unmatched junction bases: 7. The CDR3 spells CASSPRDRGSGYTF. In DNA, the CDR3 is TGTGCCAGCAGTCCCCGGGACAGGGGCTCTGGCTACACCTTC.

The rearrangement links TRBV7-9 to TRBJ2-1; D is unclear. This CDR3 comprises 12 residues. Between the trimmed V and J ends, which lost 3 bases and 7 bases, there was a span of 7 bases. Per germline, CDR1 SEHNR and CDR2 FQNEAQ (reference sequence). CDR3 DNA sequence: TGTGCCAGCAGCTTCCCGAGAAATGAGCAGTTCTTC. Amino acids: CASSFPRNEQFF.

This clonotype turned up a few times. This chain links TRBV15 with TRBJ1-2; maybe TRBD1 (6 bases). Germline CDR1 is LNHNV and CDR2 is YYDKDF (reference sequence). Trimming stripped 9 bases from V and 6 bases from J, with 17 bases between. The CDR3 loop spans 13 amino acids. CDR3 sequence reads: CATNPGQTNGYTF. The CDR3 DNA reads TGTGCCACTAATCCAGGACAGACGAATGGCTACACCTTC.

DNA for the CDR3: TGTGCCAGCAGGTTCGAAGCTAGGGTCTACGAGCAGTACTTC. Encoded protein: CASRFEARVYEQYF. V usage is TRBV2 and J usage is TRBJ2-7; D remains ambiguous. In germline, CDR1 is SNHLY, CDR2 FYNNEI. The CDR3 extends over 14 amino acids. The V gene lost 6 bases and the J gene lost 3 bases, with 15 bases spanning the gap.

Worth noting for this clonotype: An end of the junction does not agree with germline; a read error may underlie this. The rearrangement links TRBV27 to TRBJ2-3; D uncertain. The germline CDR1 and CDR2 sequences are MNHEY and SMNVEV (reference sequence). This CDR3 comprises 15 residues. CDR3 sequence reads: CASSLFRRRPDTRYF. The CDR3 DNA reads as TGTGCCAGCAGTTTATTTAGGAGACGCCCAGATACGCGGTATTTT.

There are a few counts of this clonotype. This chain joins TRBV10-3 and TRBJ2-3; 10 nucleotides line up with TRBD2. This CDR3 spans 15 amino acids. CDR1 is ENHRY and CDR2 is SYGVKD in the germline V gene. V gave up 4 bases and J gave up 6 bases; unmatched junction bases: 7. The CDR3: CAISGPSGSSDTQYF. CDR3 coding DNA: TGTGCCATCAGTGGTCCTAGCGGGAGTTCTGATACGCAGTATTTT.

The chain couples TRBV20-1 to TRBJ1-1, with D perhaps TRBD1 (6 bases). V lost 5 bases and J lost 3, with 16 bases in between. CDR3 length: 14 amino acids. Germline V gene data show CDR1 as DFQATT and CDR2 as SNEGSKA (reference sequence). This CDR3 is CSAGEPGVYTEAFF. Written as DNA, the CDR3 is TGCAGTGCTGGGGAGCCAGGGGTGTACACTGAAGCTTTCTTT.

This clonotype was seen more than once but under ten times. The chain's CDR3 is CASSLDSSTDTQYF. The CDR3 DNA is TGTGCCAGCAGTTTAGACTCTAGCACAGATACGCAGTATTTT. The gene calls are TRBV6-5 and TRBJ2-3; no clear D gene. Germline values: CDR1 MNHEY, CDR2 SVGAGI. This CDR3 is built from 14 residues. V gave up 4 bases and J gave up 0 bases, with 8 bases separating them.

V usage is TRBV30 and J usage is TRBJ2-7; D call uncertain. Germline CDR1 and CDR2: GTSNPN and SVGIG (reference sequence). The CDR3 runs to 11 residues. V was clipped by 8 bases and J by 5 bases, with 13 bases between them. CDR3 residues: CAGKDVHEQYF. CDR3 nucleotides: TGTGCCGGAAAAGATGTACACGAGCAGTACTTC.

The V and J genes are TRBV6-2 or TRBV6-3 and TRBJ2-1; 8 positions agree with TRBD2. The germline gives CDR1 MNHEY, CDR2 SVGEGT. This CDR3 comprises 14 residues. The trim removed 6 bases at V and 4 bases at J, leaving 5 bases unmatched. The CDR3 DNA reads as TGTGCCAGCAGGGCCAGCGGGGGATACAATGAGCAGTTCTTC. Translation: CASRASGGYNEQFF.

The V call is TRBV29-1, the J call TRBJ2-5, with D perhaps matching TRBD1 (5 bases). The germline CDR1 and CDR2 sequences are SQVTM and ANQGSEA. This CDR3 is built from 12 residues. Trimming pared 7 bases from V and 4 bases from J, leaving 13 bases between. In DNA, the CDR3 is TGCAGCGGACAGACCGATGGAGAGACCCAGTACTTC. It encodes CSGQTDGETQYF.

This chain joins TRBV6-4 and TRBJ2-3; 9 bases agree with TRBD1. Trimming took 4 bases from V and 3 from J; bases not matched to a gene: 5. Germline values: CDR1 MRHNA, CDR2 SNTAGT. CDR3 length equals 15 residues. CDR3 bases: TGTGCCAGCAGTGTTCGGACAGGGGCTACAGATACGCAGTATTTT. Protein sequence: CASSVRTGATDTQYF.

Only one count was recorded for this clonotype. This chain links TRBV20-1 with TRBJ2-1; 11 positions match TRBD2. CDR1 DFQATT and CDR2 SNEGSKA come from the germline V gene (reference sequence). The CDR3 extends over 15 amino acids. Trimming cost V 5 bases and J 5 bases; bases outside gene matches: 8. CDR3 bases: TGCAGTGCTTCAGAGGGGACTAGCGGAGACAATGAGCAGTTCTTC. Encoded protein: CSASEGTSGDNEQFF.